This T cell receptor (beta chain) emerged from a study of OX40 agonist ivuxolimab in advanced cancers. The germline V gene has CDR1 SGHKS and CDR2 YYEKEE (reference sequence). The V and J ends lost 4 bases and 4 bases respectively, with 10 bases between them. This CDR3 spans 13 amino acids. Clones were read by immunoSEQ multiplex PCR, and TCRdb kept only the in-frame ones, dropping some. The table has tens of thousands of clones, around nine tenths seen once. The chain joins TRBV5-5 to TRBJ2-3, with D perhaps TRBD1 or TRBD2 (5 bases each). The sample here was CD4+ or CD8+ T cells sorted from blood, taken in a trial of the OX40 agonist ivuxolimab. This TCR was sampled from an adult with an advanced solid tumor such as melanoma, head and neck, liver or kidney cancer. The CDR3 region has the DNA TGTGCCAGCAGCCTGGGACCTCCAGATACGCAGTATTTT. Translation: CASSLGPPDTQYF.